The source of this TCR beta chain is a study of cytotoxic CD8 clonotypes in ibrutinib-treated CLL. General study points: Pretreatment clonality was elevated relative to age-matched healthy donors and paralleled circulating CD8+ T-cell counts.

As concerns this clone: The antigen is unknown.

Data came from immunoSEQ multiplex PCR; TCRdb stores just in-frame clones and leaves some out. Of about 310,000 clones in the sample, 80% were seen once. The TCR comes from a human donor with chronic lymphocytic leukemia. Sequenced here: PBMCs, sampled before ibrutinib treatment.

CDR3 in amino acids: CAISESRSSGRAGETQYF. The CDR3 coding sequence is TGTGCCATCAGTGAGTCGAGGTCTAGCGGGAGGGCCGGAGAGACCCAGTACTTC. The rearrangement uses TRBV10-3 and TRBJ2-5; the match to TRBD2 covers 12 bases. V gave up 0 bases and J gave up 4 bases; unmatched junction bases: 9. Germline V CDR1 and CDR2: ENHRY, SYGVKD. The CDR3 extends over 18 amino acids.